This T cell receptor (beta chain) was recovered during a study of technical replicates of blood from four donors. Some clones are missing from TCRdb's copy, which holds only in-frame ones; the method was immunoSEQ multiplex PCR. The sample shows fewer than 75,000 clones, roughly 93% of them seen only once. Germline assignment: CDR1 LNHNV and CDR2 YYDKDF (reference sequence). Trimming took 5 bases from V and 2 from J; bases not matched to a gene: 9. CDR3 length: 15 amino acids. Sequenced material: T cells isolated from PBMCs. J is TRBJ2-7 and V is TRBV15; 7 bases agree with TRBD2. The source is a human donor in good health. The CDR3 loop reads CATSEYSGPAYEQYF. The CDR3 nucleotides are TGTGCCACCAGCGAATATAGCGGGCCCGCCTACGAGCAGTACTTC.